The entry that follows covers one TCR beta chain sequence. Its cognate antigen is unknown. These data belong to a study of T cell responses to AZD1222 COVID-19 vaccine. Whole-study results and caveats: AZD1222 recipients seropositive at baseline numbered only 5 or 6. Repertoires were obtained solely post-peak T cell response. Clonal diversity was possibly underestimated, and the donors were mostly white British, with more females. Unmutated variant regions reportedly attract nearly half of all spike-specific TCRs.

Here immunoSEQ multiplex PCR was the method, and the copy in TCRdb shows in-frame clones only, minus some. This table has about 150,000 clones, approximately 89% appearing once. This CDR3 spans 16 amino acids. CDR1 and CDR2 (germline): SGHAT, FQNNGV. Deletions cut 4 bases from V and 3 bases from J, with 18 bases between. This TCR was recovered from an adult who received the AZD1222 COVID-19 vaccine. Sequencing used peripheral blood, obtained 28 days after the second AZD1222 dose. J is TRBJ1-2 and V is TRBV11-2, with D possibly TRBD1 on 5 matching bases. CDR3 bases: TGTGCCAGCAGCTCGATTGGGGGGGTCGGGTACTATGGCTACACCTTC. It specifies CASSSIGGVGYYGYTF. Full variable domain (missing parts from reference TRBV11-2 and TRBJ1-2): EAGVAQSPRYKIIEKRQSVAFWCNPISGHATLYWYQQILGQGPKLLIQFQNNGVVDDSQLPKDRFSAERLKGVDSTLKIQPAKLEDSAVYLCASSSIGGVGYYGYTFGSGTRLTVV.